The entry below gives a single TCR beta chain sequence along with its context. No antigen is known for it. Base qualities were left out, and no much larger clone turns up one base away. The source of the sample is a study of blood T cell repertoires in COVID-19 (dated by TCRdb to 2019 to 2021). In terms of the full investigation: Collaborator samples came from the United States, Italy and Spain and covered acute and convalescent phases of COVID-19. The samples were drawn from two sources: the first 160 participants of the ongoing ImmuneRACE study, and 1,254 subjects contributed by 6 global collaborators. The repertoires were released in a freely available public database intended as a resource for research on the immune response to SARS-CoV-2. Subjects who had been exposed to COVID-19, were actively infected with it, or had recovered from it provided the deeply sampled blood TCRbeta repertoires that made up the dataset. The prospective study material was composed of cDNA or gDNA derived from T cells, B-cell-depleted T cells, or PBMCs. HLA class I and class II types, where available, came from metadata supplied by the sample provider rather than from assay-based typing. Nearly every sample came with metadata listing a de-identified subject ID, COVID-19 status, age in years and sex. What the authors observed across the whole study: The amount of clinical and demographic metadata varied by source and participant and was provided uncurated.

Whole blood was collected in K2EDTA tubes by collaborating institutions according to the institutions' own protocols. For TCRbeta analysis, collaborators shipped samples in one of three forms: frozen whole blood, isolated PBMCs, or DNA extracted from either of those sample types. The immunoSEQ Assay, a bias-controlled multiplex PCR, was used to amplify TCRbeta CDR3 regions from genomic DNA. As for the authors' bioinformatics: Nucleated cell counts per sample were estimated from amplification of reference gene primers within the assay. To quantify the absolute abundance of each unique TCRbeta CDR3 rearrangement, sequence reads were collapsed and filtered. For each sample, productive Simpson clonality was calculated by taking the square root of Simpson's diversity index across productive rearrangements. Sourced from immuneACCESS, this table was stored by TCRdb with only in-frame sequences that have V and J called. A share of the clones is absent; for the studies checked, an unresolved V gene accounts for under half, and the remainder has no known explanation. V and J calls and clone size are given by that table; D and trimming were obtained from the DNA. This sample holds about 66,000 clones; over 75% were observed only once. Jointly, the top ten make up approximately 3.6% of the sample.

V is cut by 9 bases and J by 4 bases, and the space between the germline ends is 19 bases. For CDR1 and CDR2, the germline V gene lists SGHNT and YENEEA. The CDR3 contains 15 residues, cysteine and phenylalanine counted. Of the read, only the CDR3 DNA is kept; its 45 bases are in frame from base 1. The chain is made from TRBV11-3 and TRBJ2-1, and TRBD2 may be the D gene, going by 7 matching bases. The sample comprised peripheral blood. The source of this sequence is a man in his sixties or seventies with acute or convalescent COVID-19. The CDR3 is CASSEGGASYNEQFF. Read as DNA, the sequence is TGTGCCAGTTCCGAGGGGGGGGCCTCGTACAATGAGCAGTTCTTC.